Presented here are 23 T cell receptor beta chains from one specimen sequenced in a study of cytomegalovirus exposure and HLA in healthy donors. Vbeta (60) and Jbeta (13) primers were used in the PCR. Profiled with immunoSEQ multiplex PCR; TCRdb holds only in-frame clones, not every one. The sample lists 150,000 to 200,000 clones; around three quarters were seen once. Sequencing was performed on PBMCs. These TCRs come from a man aged 40-55 years in good health and CMV-seropositive.

In this sample, this clone turned up once. The chain combines TRBV7-2 with TRBJ1-4; no reliable D call. CDR3 length equals 11 residues. V was clipped by 5 bases and J by 13 bases, with 11 bases between them. Per the germline V gene, CDR1 is SGHTA and CDR2 is FQGNSA. The CDR3 DNA sequence: TGTGCCAGCAGCCTCGGTTCGGTACTGTTTTTT. Protein product: CASSLGSVLFF.

The rearrangement uses TRBV7-6 and TRBJ2-4; no firm D call. The CDR3 contains 14 residues. CDR1 is SGHVS, CDR2 FNYEAQ, per germline. Trimming stripped 5 bases from V and 7 bases from J, with 15 bases between. CDR3: CASSPTPEANIQYF. The CDR3 bases are TGTGCCAGCAGCCCGACCCCCGAGGCGAACATTCAGTACTTC.

This chain joins TRBV7-9 and TRBJ2-5; D might be TRBD2 (5 bases). Germline-derived CDR1 and CDR2 are SEHNR and FQNEAQ (reference sequence). CDR3 size: 14 residues. Trimming removed 1 base from V and 5 bases from J, with 11 bases in between. This CDR3 reads CASSLEVRGETQYF. CDR3 DNA: TGTGCCAGCAGCTTAGAGGTCAGAGGGGAGACCCAGTACTTC. Full variable domain (missing parts from reference TRBV7-9 and TRBJ2-5): DTGVSQNPRHKITKRGQNVTFRCDPISEHNRLYWYRQTLGQGPEFLTYFQNEAQLEKSRLLSDRFSAERPKGSFSTLEIQRTEQGDSAMYLCASSLEVRGETQYFGPGTRLLVL.

This sequence joins TRBV4-2 and TRBJ2-5; 8 bases align to TRBD1. J was trimmed by 5 bases and V by 4 bases; bases with no gene match: 9. The CDR3 extends over 15 amino acids. In germline, CDR1 is LGHNA, CDR2 YNFKEQ. The DNA of the CDR3 is TGTGCCAGCAGCCCCCAGCAGGGGGCGAGGGAGACCCAGTACTTC. It yields the protein CASSPQQGARETQYF.

There are a few counts of this clone. The J gene is TRBJ1-4, the V gene TRBV18; D uncertain. Germline CDR1 reads KGHSH; CDR2 reads LQKENI. CDR3 length: 10 amino acids. The V gene lost 11 bases and the J gene lost 12 bases, with 13 bases spanning the gap. Here the CDR3 reads CAGPPLELFF. CDR3 DNA sequence: TGTGCCGGCCCCCCCCTGGAACTGTTTTTT.

The chain recombines TRBV9 with TRBJ1-5; 8 nucleotides match TRBD1. The germline gives CDR1 SGDLS, CDR2 YYNGEE. Unmatched junction bases numbered 7, after V lost 4 bases and J lost 7 bases. This CDR3 is built from 14 residues. CDR3 sequence (DNA): TGTGCCAGCAGCCCCCAGGGGGCGGGGCAGCCCCAGCATTTT. Translating it yields CASSPQGAGQPQHF.

This clone was seen a few times. V usage is TRBV7-8 and J usage is TRBJ2-5, with 11 bases identical to TRBD2. Germline V gene lookup returns CDR1 SGHVS and CDR2 FQNEAQ. This CDR3 comprises 16 residues. The ends lost 2 bases at V and 5 bases at J; junction bases unmatched: 7. The CDR3 region has the DNA TGTGCCAGCAGCTTATTAGCGGGGGGGCCGGGGGAGACCCAGTACTTC. Residues: CASSLLAGGPGETQYF.

The CDR3 spells CASSLIFSLQGNYEQYF. The CDR3 nucleotides are TGTGCCAGCAGTTTGATATTTTCCCTCCAGGGGAATTACGAGCAGTACTTC. The genes are TRBV27 and TRBJ2-7; possible D gene TRBD1, 6 bases. The CDR3 totals 17 residues. Trimming removed 3 bases at V and 4 bases at J, with 22 bases between. Looked up from germline, CDR1 is MNHEY and CDR2 is SMNVEV (reference sequence).

This chain links TRBV11-2 with TRBJ2-7; D ambiguous. V gave up 2 bases and J gave up 3 bases, with 5 bases separating them. Germline lookup yields CDR1 SGHAT and CDR2 FQNNGV. CDR3 length equals 12 residues. The DNA for the CDR3 is TGTGCCAGCAGCTTAACAGACTACGAGCAGTACTTC. It specifies CASSLTDYEQYF.

V is TRBV5-1 and J is TRBJ1-1; D remains ambiguous. CDR1 is SGHRS, CDR2 YFSETQ, per germline. Trimming pared 3 bases from V and 7 bases from J, leaving 10 bases between. The CDR3 extends over 12 amino acids. The CDR3 DNA follows: TGCGCCAGCAGCTCGAACAGCCGTGAAGCTTTCTTT. Translated: CASSSNSREAFF.

This sequence joins TRBV14 and TRBJ2-5; D ambiguous. This CDR3 comprises 16 residues. Trimming removed 4 bases at V and 3 bases at J, with 18 bases between. Germline CDR1 and CDR2: SGHDN and FVKESK. The CDR3 region has the DNA TGTGCCAGCAGCCGCGTTGGTCGGCAGGTAAAAGAGACCCAGTACTTC. It is translated as CASSRVGRQVKETQYF.

The rearrangement links TRBV5-1 to TRBJ2-3, with 7 bases lining up with TRBD2. Trimming took 4 bases from V and 6 from J; bases not matched to a gene: 5. The CDR3 sequence is 13 residues long. Germline V CDR1 and CDR2: SGHRS, YFSETQ. CDR3 amino acids: CASSVMGGDTQYF. CDR3 bases: TGCGCCAGCAGCGTAATGGGGGGGGATACGCAGTATTTT.

This clone was picked up one time. The gene calls are TRBV4-3 and TRBJ2-5; the D gene is possibly TRBD2 (6 bases). Trimming cost V 1 base and J 5 bases, with 11 bases left between them. The CDR3 contains 14 residues. Germline loops: CDR1 LGHNA, CDR2 YSLEER. CDR3 residues: CASSQARGGETQYF. The CDR3 nucleotides read TGCGCCAGCAGCCAAGCGCGGGGTGGGGAGACCCAGTACTTC.

This clone showed up just a few times. The chain carries TRBV6-1 and TRBJ2-7; no reliable D call. Trimming pared 4 bases from V and 0 bases from J, leaving 7 bases between. Germline assignment: CDR1 MNHNS and CDR2 SASEGT. The CDR3 contains 13 residues. The CDR3 DNA follows: TGTGCCAGCAGTGCACGGAGCTCCTACGAGCAGTACTTC. Translated, it gives CASSARSSYEQYF.

This clone occurred a few times. The V gene is TRBV19, the J gene TRBJ2-3; D remains unclear. Germline lookup yields CDR1 LNHDA and CDR2 SQIVND (reference sequence). This CDR3 is built from 15 residues. V lost 1 base and J lost 3, with 11 bases in between. Written as DNA, the CDR3 is TGTGCCAGTAGTATAGGAGGAAGAAGGACAGATACGCAGTATTTT. Translating it yields CASSIGGRRTDTQYF.

The chain is built from TRBV9 and TRBJ1-6; D call uncertain. CDR3 length equals 13 residues. The germline V and J ends were trimmed by 0 bases and 8 bases, with 6 bases remaining between them. CDR1 and CDR2 from the germline V gene are SGDLS and YYNGEE. For the CDR3, the DNA is TGTGCCAGCAGCGTAGATGGAGATTCACCCCTCCACTTT. Residues: CASSVDGDSPLHF.

For this clone: A read error may produce the germline difference seen at one junction end. The chain joins TRBV29-1 to TRBJ1-4, with a possible D match to TRBD1 (5 bases). The CDR3 has 16 residues. CDR1 is SQVTM and CDR2 is ANQGSEA in the germline V gene. DNA of the CDR3: TGCAGCGCTGAACAGGAATTGTATGGCACTAATGAAAAACTGTTTTTT. Translated, it gives CSAEQELYGTNEKLFF.

Worth noting for this clone: An end of the junction does not agree with germline; a read error may underlie this. This chain links TRBV5-4 with TRBJ1-1, with D perhaps TRBD1 (5 bases). The CDR3 has 14 amino acids. Germline V gives CDR1 SGHNT, CDR2 YYREEE (reference sequence). Written as DNA, the CDR3 is TGCGCCAGCAGCCAAGATGGACAGAACACTGAAGCTTTCTTT. Translation gives CASSQDGQNTEAFF.

The chain carries TRBV28 and TRBJ1-4; the D gene is possibly TRBD1 (5 bases). The CDR3 is 17 residues long. CDR1 is MDHEN and CDR2 is SYDVKM in the germline V gene. Deletions cut 6 bases from V and 0 bases from J, with 17 bases between. The CDR3 DNA sequence: TGTGCCAGCAGGTCCGGGACTGGACGAGCAACTAATGAAAAACTGTTTTTT. It encodes CASRSGTGRATNEKLFF.

The V gene is TRBV13, the J gene TRBJ1-1; 10 nucleotides agree with TRBD1. Germline V gene data show CDR1 as PRHDT and CDR2 as FYEKMQ (reference sequence). V dropped 6 bases and J dropped 3; count of bases not matched to a gene: 7. This CDR3 is 15 amino acids long. CDR3 sequence: CASSRQGAGYTEAFF. CDR3 nucleotide sequence: TGTGCCAGCAGTAGACAGGGGGCGGGGTACACTGAAGCTTTCTTT.

This chain links TRBV5-1 with TRBJ1-2; TRBD1 aligns across 7 bases. Germline-derived CDR1 and CDR2 are SGHRS and YFSETQ. With 2 bases clipped from V and 1 base from J, the junction kept 8 bases outside the gene matches. The CDR3 contains 16 residues. CDR3 sequence reads: CASSLSTGQLNYGYTF. The CDR3 DNA follows: TGCGCCAGCAGCTTATCGACGGGACAGCTTAACTATGGCTACACCTTC.

The rearrangement uses TRBV6-5 and TRBJ1-1; no firm D call. The CDR3 totals 13 residues. V was cut by 0 bases and J by 3 bases, with 5 bases left in between. CDR1 MNHEY and CDR2 SVGAGI come from the germline V gene. The CDR3 spells CASSYSPDTEAFF. The CDR3 region has the DNA TGTGCCAGCAGTTACTCTCCGGACACTGAAGCTTTCTTT.

The chain carries TRBV7-2 and TRBJ1-2; tentatively, D is TRBD1 (5 bases). CDR1 SGHTA and CDR2 FQGNSA come from the germline V gene. The CDR3 contains 14 residues. The V gene lost 4 bases and the J gene lost 0 bases, with 9 bases spanning the gap. CDR3 amino acids: CASSSDTSNYGYTF. For the CDR3, the DNA is TGTGCCAGCAGCTCGGACACTTCTAACTATGGCTACACCTTC.